This is a list of T cell receptor beta chains from one sample in a study of blood T cells in healthy people across ages. MiXCR was run by TCRdb on the 5' RACE reads, yielding one entry per CDR3 protein. This sample has some 900,000 distinct CDR3 sequences, with approximately 49% found just once. Sequencing used blood. The receptors were sampled from a man younger than 45 in good health. Each CDR3 is given with its conserved first and last residue. Each record gives: V gene, D gene, clone size, J gene, CDR3 protein, CDR3 DNA. A D gene is named only where the DNA matches it firmly. The size of a clone is reported for some rows only, either as once, few or many, or as a class for expanded clones.

v_gene: TRBV2; d_gene: NA; abundance: few; j_gene: TRBJ2-3; CDR3aa: CASSDRGETDTQYF; CDR3nt: TGTGCCAGCAGTGATAGGGGGGAGACAGATACGCAGTATTTT
v_gene: TRBV29-1; d_gene: NA; abundance: NA; j_gene: TRBJ1-1; CDR3aa: CSVRQEMNTEAFF; CDR3nt: TGCAGCGTCCGGCAAGAAATGAACACTGAAGCTTTCTTT
v_gene: TRBV20-1; d_gene: NA; abundance: NA; j_gene: TRBJ1-2; CDR3aa: CSAGETTAYGYTF; CDR3nt: TGCAGTGCTGGAGAAACGACAGCCTATGGCTACACCTTC
v_gene: TRBV9; d_gene: NA; abundance: NA; j_gene: TRBJ2-3; CDR3aa: CASSIASPDTQYF; CDR3nt: TGTGCCAGCAGCATCGCTTCCCCAGATACGCAGTATTTT
v_gene: TRBV12-3/TRBV12-4; d_gene: TRBD1; abundance: NA; j_gene: TRBJ1-2; CDR3aa: CASSPQGQGRVGYTF; CDR3nt: TGTGCCAGCAGTCCCCAAGGACAGGGGCGCGTGGGCTACACCTTC
v_gene: TRBV4-1; d_gene: NA; abundance: NA; j_gene: TRBJ1-1; CDR3aa: CASSKGERESTEAFF; CDR3nt: TGCGCCAGCAGCAAAGGGGAAAGGGAGTCCACTGAAGCTTTCTTT
v_gene: TRBV10-3; d_gene: NA; abundance: NA; j_gene: TRBJ2-1; CDR3aa: CAISGPNEQFF; CDR3nt: TGTGCCATCAGTGGGCCCAATGAGCAGTTCTTC
v_gene: TRBV28; d_gene: TRBD1; abundance: NA; j_gene: TRBJ2-7; CDR3aa: CASSPRTGLREQYF; CDR3nt: TGTGCCAGCAGTCCTAGGACAGGGTTGCGCGAGCAGTACTTC
v_gene: TRBV10-2; d_gene: NA; abundance: NA; j_gene: TRBJ1-2; CDR3aa: CAAHPGSPGGNYGYTF; CDR3nt: TGCGCCGCCCATCCCGGCTCTCCCGGGGGGAACTATGGCTACACCTTC
v_gene: TRBV4-3; d_gene: NA; abundance: NA; j_gene: TRBJ2-5; CDR3aa: CASSQDPWAQETQYF; CDR3nt: TGCGCCAGCAGCCAAGACCCCTGGGCCCAAGAGACCCAGTACTTC
v_gene: TRBV20-1; d_gene: TRBD1; abundance: NA; j_gene: TRBJ2-2; CDR3aa: CSAKTGVGNTGELFF; CDR3nt: TGCAGTGCTAAAACAGGGGTCGGGAACACCGGGGAGCTGTTTTTT
v_gene: TRBV3-1; d_gene: NA; abundance: NA; j_gene: TRBJ1-1; CDR3aa: CASSQSGRAFF; CDR3nt: TGTGCCAGCAGCCAATCGGGCAGAGCTTTCTTT
v_gene: TRBV3-1; d_gene: NA; abundance: NA; j_gene: TRBJ2-1; CDR3aa: CASSRVGPNNEQFF; CDR3nt: TGTGCCAGCAGCCGAGTAGGCCCAAACAATGAGCAGTTCTTC
v_gene: TRBV10-3; d_gene: TRBD1; abundance: NA; j_gene: TRBJ2-3; CDR3aa: CAASTSGTGTDTQYF; CDR3nt: TGTGCCGCCTCAACCTCCGGGACAGGCACAGATACGCAGTATTTT
v_gene: TRBV6-5; d_gene: TRBD1; abundance: NA; j_gene: TRBJ2-7; CDR3aa: CTSSYLTGDEQYF; CDR3nt: TGTACCAGCAGTTACTTAACAGGGGACGAGCAGTACTTC
v_gene: TRBV27; d_gene: NA; abundance: NA; j_gene: TRBJ1-6; CDR3aa: CASSETGLGSPLHF; CDR3nt: TGTGCCAGCAGTGAAACAGGGCTAGGTTCACCCCTCCACTTT
v_gene: TRBV4-1; d_gene: NA; abundance: NA; j_gene: TRBJ2-5; CDR3aa: CASSQHSIETQYF; CDR3nt: TGCGCCAGCAGCCAACATTCTATCGAGACCCAGTACTTC
v_gene: TRBV24-1; d_gene: NA; abundance: NA; j_gene: TRBJ1-2; CDR3aa: CATSDDPGPGSFYGYTF; CDR3nt: TGTGCCACCAGTGATGATCCGGGACCAGGGTCTTTCTATGGCTACACCTTC
v_gene: TRBV6-5; d_gene: TRBD1; abundance: many; j_gene: TRBJ1-6; CDR3aa: CASSGYRGVNSPLHF; CDR3nt: TGTGCCAGCAGTGGATACAGGGGCGTAAATTCACCCCTCCACTTT
v_gene: TRBV5-1; d_gene: TRBD1; abundance: NA; j_gene: TRBJ2-3; CDR3aa: CASSGGIQGAVATQYF; CDR3nt: TGCGCCAGCAGCGGGGGGATACAGGGGGCGGTTGCTACGCAGTATTTT
v_gene: TRBV5-1; d_gene: NA; abundance: NA; j_gene: TRBJ2-5; CDR3aa: CASSLAGTGAETQYF; CDR3nt: TGCGCCAGCAGCTTGGCTGGGACCGGAGCGGAGACCCAGTACTTC
v_gene: TRBV6-1; d_gene: TRBD1; abundance: NA; j_gene: TRBJ2-3; CDR3aa: CASRHARQGANTDTQYF; CDR3nt: TGTGCCAGCAGACACGCACGACAGGGGGCGAACACAGATACGCAGTATTTT
v_gene: TRBV4-3; d_gene: NA; abundance: NA; j_gene: TRBJ1-2; CDR3aa: CASSQGTPGNYGYTF; CDR3nt: TGCGCCAGCAGCCAAGGTACTCCAGGGAACTATGGCTACACCTTC
v_gene: TRBV29-1; d_gene: NA; abundance: NA; j_gene: TRBJ2-1; CDR3aa: CSVARGGGNEQFF; CDR3nt: TGCAGCGTCGCAAGGGGGGGAGGCAATGAGCAGTTCTTC
v_gene: TRBV6-1; d_gene: TRBD2; abundance: NA; j_gene: TRBJ2-1; CDR3aa: CASSRLAGTYNKQFF; CDR3nt: TGTGCCAGCAGCCGACTAGCGGGTACATACAATAAGCAGTTCTTC
v_gene: TRBV20-1; d_gene: NA; abundance: NA; j_gene: TRBJ2-3; CDR3aa: CSAPSGGLVGGTQYF; CDR3nt: TGCAGTGCCCCAAGTGGCGGTTTGGTTGGGGGTACGCAGTATTTT
v_gene: TRBV3-1; d_gene: TRBD1; abundance: NA; j_gene: TRBJ2-1; CDR3aa: CASSPGTGKHNEQFF; CDR3nt: TGTGCCAGCAGCCCCGGGACAGGAAAGCACAATGAGCAGTTCTTC
v_gene: TRBV6-2/TRBV6-3; d_gene: TRBD1; abundance: NA; j_gene: TRBJ1-4; CDR3aa: CASSNRGGEKLFF; CDR3nt: TGTGCCAGCAGTAACAGGGGTGGAGAAAAACTGTTTTTT
v_gene: TRBV27; d_gene: NA; abundance: NA; j_gene: TRBJ2-7; CDR3aa: CASSLRPGTPDYEQYF; CDR3nt: TGTGCCAGCAGTTTAAGGCCCGGGACACCTGACTACGAGCAGTACTTC
v_gene: TRBV4-2; d_gene: NA; abundance: many; j_gene: TRBJ2-3; CDR3aa: CASSRGTEPSTDTQYF; CDR3nt: TGTGCCAGCAGCCGAGGTACAGAACCTAGCACAGATACGCAGTATTTT
v_gene: TRBV4-3; d_gene: NA; abundance: NA; j_gene: TRBJ2-1; CDR3aa: CASSQLAGGAYEQFF; CDR3nt: TGCGCCAGCAGCCAGCTAGCAGGGGGGGCTTATGAGCAGTTCTTC
v_gene: TRBV3-1; d_gene: NA; abundance: few; j_gene: TRBJ2-7; CDR3aa: CASSQSDYEQYF; CDR3nt: TGTGCCAGCAGCCAATCTGATTACGAGCAGTACTTC
v_gene: TRBV20-1; d_gene: NA; abundance: NA; j_gene: TRBJ2-1; CDR3aa: CSASRTVPPNEQFF; CDR3nt: TGCAGTGCTTCCCGGACAGTGCCTCCCAATGAGCAGTTCTTC
v_gene: TRBV12-3/TRBV12-4; d_gene: TRBD2; abundance: few; j_gene: TRBJ2-3; CDR3aa: CASSGTSGGRTQYF; CDR3nt: TGTGCCAGCAGTGGGACTAGCGGGGGGCGTACGCAGTATTTT
v_gene: TRBV6-1; d_gene: TRBD1; abundance: NA; j_gene: TRBJ2-7; CDR3aa: CASSQGQKTYEQYF; CDR3nt: TGTGCCAGCAGTCAGGGACAGAAGACCTACGAGCAGTACTTC
v_gene: TRBV7-6; d_gene: TRBD2; abundance: NA; j_gene: TRBJ2-3; CDR3aa: CASSLGVGRSTDTQYF; CDR3nt: TGTGCCAGCAGCTTAGGGGTCGGGAGGAGCACAGATACGCAGTATTTT
v_gene: TRBV12-3/TRBV12-4; d_gene: NA; abundance: NA; j_gene: TRBJ1-5; CDR3aa: CASSPDRLRNQPQHF; CDR3nt: TGTGCCAGCAGTCCGGACCGCTTACGGAATCAGCCCCAGCATTTT
v_gene: TRBV29-1; d_gene: NA; abundance: NA; j_gene: TRBJ2-3; CDR3aa: CSVGAVSSTDMQYF; CDR3nt: TGCAGCGTGGGTGCTGTTTCTAGCACAGATATGCAGTATTTT
v_gene: TRBV20-1; d_gene: TRBD2; abundance: NA; j_gene: TRBJ2-1; CDR3aa: CSARGLSGGAGNEQFF; CDR3nt: TGCAGTGCTAGAGGACTTAGCGGGGGGGCGGGAAATGAGCAGTTCTTC
v_gene: TRBV7-2; d_gene: NA; abundance: NA; j_gene: TRBJ2-2; CDR3aa: CASSNMALRAGELFF; CDR3nt: TGTGCCAGCAGTAATATGGCCTTAAGGGCCGGGGAGCTGTTTTTT
v_gene: TRBV6-5; d_gene: NA; abundance: NA; j_gene: TRBJ2-7; CDR3aa: CATHRDAGEQYF; CDR3nt: TGTGCCACCCACAGGGACGCGGGCGAGCAGTACTTC
v_gene: TRBV12-3/TRBV12-4; d_gene: TRBD1; abundance: few; j_gene: TRBJ2-7; CDR3aa: CASSSYRDSTYEQYF; CDR3nt: TGTGCCAGCAGTTCATACCGGGACAGTACCTACGAGCAGTACTTC
v_gene: TRBV20-1; d_gene: NA; abundance: NA; j_gene: TRBJ2-7; CDR3aa: CSASGTTPYEQYF; CDR3nt: TGCAGTGCCTCCGGGACCACCCCCTACGAGCAGTACTTC
v_gene: TRBV29-1; d_gene: TRBD1; abundance: few; j_gene: TRBJ2-1; CDR3aa: CSTSGRGLGNEQFF; CDR3nt: TGCAGCACCAGCGGTAGGGGGCTCGGGAATGAGCAGTTCTTC
v_gene: TRBV2; d_gene: NA; abundance: few; j_gene: TRBJ2-7; CDR3aa: CASRFEGLLYEQYF; CDR3nt: TGTGCCAGCAGGTTCGAGGGGCTTCTGTACGAGCAGTACTTC